The 7 T cell receptor beta chains below were found in one sample sequenced in a study of T cells in localized non-small cell lung cancer. Sequenced by immunoSEQ multiplex PCR; TCRdb stores in-frame clones only, minus some. The sample records about 41,000 clones, around 87% being singletons. Sequences were derived from peripheral blood, sampled before any cancer treatment. All receptors come from a woman between 18 and 50 years old with stage III lung adenocarcinoma.

This CDR3 reads CASSLASDRGSPLHF. The CDR3 coding sequence is TGCGCCAGCAGCTTGGCCTCCGACAGGGGCTCACCCCTCCACTTT. The chain is built from TRBV5-1 and TRBJ1-6; TRBD1 aligns across 8 bases. The CDR3 consists of 15 residues. The V gene end was trimmed by 0 bases and the J gene end by 10 bases; junction bases not matched to a gene: 6. Germline V gene lookup returns CDR1 SGHRS and CDR2 YFSETQ.

The J gene is TRBJ1-5, the V gene TRBV7-2; D ambiguous. Trimming removed 5 bases at V and 4 bases at J, with 15 bases between. This CDR3 has 15 amino acids. Germline V gene sequence: CDR1 SGHTA, CDR2 FQGNSA. The CDR3 region has the DNA TGTGCCAGCAGCCTCGGACTAGTCGGGAATCAGCCCCAGCATTTT. It is translated as CASSLGLVGNQPQHF.

The chain links TRBV27 to TRBJ2-2; D uncertain. Germline loops: CDR1 MNHEY, CDR2 SMNVEV (reference sequence). CDR3 length: 13 residues. V lost 4 bases to trimming and J lost 6 bases, with 9 bases between them. The CDR3 loop reads CASSYGTPGELFF. The CDR3, as DNA: TGTGCCAGCAGTTACGGCACCCCCGGGGAGCTGTTTTTT.

This chain links TRBV13 with TRBJ2-1, with D perhaps TRBD1 or TRBD2 (6 bases each). Germline loops: CDR1 PRHDT, CDR2 FYEKMQ (reference sequence). The CDR3 consists of 15 residues. Trimming shortened V by 8 bases and J by 0 bases, and 14 bases separated the two germline ends. CDR3: CASAQGGSSYNEQFF. The CDR3 DNA follows: TGTGCCAGCGCCCAAGGGGGGAGCTCCTACAATGAGCAGTTCTTC.

V usage is TRBV7-2 and J usage is TRBJ1-2; maybe TRBD1 (5 bases). Germline V gives CDR1 SGHTA, CDR2 FQGNSA. The CDR3 extends over 14 amino acids. The V gene lost 5 bases and the J gene lost 8 bases, with 18 bases spanning the gap. CDR3 coding DNA: TGTGCCAGCAGCCCCCTAGGTCCGGGGGACGGCTACACCTTC. Protein product: CASSPLGPGDGYTF.

The V call is TRBV19, the J call TRBJ1-2; D not certain. The CDR3 sequence is 15 residues long. Trimming cost V 6 bases and J 2 bases, with 16 bases left between them. Germline CDR1 reads LNHDA; CDR2 reads SQIVND (reference sequence). The CDR3 loop is CASSIVSGQNYGYTF. The CDR3 DNA follows: TGTGCCAGTAGCATCGTGTCTGGGCAGAACTATGGCTACACCTTC. Complete variable domain (other parts from reference TRBV19 and TRBJ1-2): DGGITQSPKYLFRKEGQNVTLSCEQNLNHDAMYWYRQDPGQGLRLIYYSQIVNDFQKGDIAEGYSVSREKKESFPLTVTSAQKNPTAFYLCASSIVSGQNYGYTFGSGTRLTVV.

This chain connects TRBV5-1 to TRBJ2-7; 7 nucleotides match TRBD1. CDR1 and CDR2 (germline): SGHRS, YFSETQ. This CDR3 has 16 amino acids. After removal of 1 base from V and 0 bases from J, the junction contained 7 bases not matched to a gene. CDR3 sequence reads: CASSLTGTESSYEQYF. CDR3 coding DNA: TGCGCCAGCAGCTTGACTGGGACAGAGTCCTCCTACGAGCAGTACTTC.